Sequencing of this T cell receptor (beta chain) was carried out in a study of human T cells and chemical hapten exposure. TCRdb called the RACE reads again in MiXCR, with one record for every CDR3 protein. Counted here are around 67,000 distinct CDR3 sequences, 8.5% occurring once; the ten biggest clones make up around 3.5%. V lost 3 bases and J lost 9, with 6 bases in between. CDR1 and CDR2 (germline): LNHDA, SQIVND (reference sequence). CDR3 length: 11 residues. Noted time point: patch test 2, 6 weeks after DPC sensitization. Sample treatment: therapeutic diphenylcyclopropenone sensitization with weekly scalp DPC.

This sample comprised whole blood, obtained in connection with sensitization to the hapten diphenylcyclopropenone (DPC). The receptor's source is a woman aged 45-65 years with alopecia areata. Some clones in this sample may be carry-over from other donors' samples. The genes are TRBV19 and TRBJ1-5; D remains ambiguous. CDR3 sequence (DNA): TGTGCCAGTAGTATCCCCGGGCCCCAGCATTTT. Translation: CASSIPGPQHF.